This TCR beta chain was captured by sequencing in a study of blood T cell repertoires in COVID-19. Turning to the study itself: The United States, Italy and Spain supplied acute and convalescent COVID-19 samples.

Germline lookup yields CDR1 MGHRA and CDR2 YSYEKL. This CDR3 contains 15 residues. After removal of 1 base from V and 5 bases from J, the junction contained 7 bases not matched to a gene. In the authors' methods: Reference gene primer amplification gave estimated nucleated cell counts. The method was immunoSEQ multiplex PCR; TCRdb's version includes in-frame clones alone and lacks a portion of them. V, J and clone size are those of that table, while D and trimming were read from the DNA. The sample lists tens of thousands of clones, around 92% seen once, with approximately 14% in the top ten. The chain recombines TRBV4-1 with TRBJ1-1, with 7 nucleotides matching TRBD1. This TCR was recovered from a human donor with active COVID-19. The donor label of this sample is uncertain. Sample: peripheral blood. As DNA, the CDR3 is TGCGCCAGCAGCCAAGTGGGTAGGGGGCGGACTGAAGCTTTCTTT. This gives the protein CASSQVGRGRTEAFF.